The 18 T cell receptor beta chains presented below share a single source sample, sequenced in a study of T-cell reconstitution after alpha-beta-depleted transplantation in children. Preparing the TCRbeta library involved the use of unique molecular identifiers. TCRdb processed the PCR reads anew with MiXCR; each CDR3 protein has one entry. The sample contains roughly 400,000 distinct CDR3 sequences, 43% of which appear only once. Specimen: PBMCs, collected before TCRalphabeta/CD19-depleted stem cell transplant. Source of these receptors: a girl aged 2 to 9 with aplastic anemia, due to receive a stem cell transplant.

The chain recombines TRBV7-6 with TRBJ2-7; the D gene is possibly TRBD1 (6 bases). There are 15 residues in the CDR3. Per the germline V gene, CDR1 is SGHVS and CDR2 is FNYEAQ. The V gene lost 5 bases and the J gene lost 3 bases, with 17 bases spanning the gap. CDR3: CASSPQTGPSYEQYF. CDR3 DNA: TGTGCCAGCAGCCCCCAGACAGGCCCCAGCTACGAGCAGTACTTC.

The chain combines TRBV9 with TRBJ1-1, with D maybe TRBD1 (5 bases). The CDR3 extends over 17 amino acids. Trimming cost V 0 bases and J 0 bases, with 15 bases left between them. Per germline, CDR1 SGDLS and CDR2 YYNGEE. The CDR3 reads CASSVEGTVGLNTEAFF. In DNA form, the CDR3 reads TGTGCCAGCAGCGTAGAGGGGACTGTCGGATTGAACACTGAAGCTTTCTTT.

This chain connects TRBV29-1 to TRBJ2-3; possibly TRBD1 for D (6 bases). V lost 5 bases, J lost 5 bases, and 20 bases lay in between. Germline V gene data show CDR1 as SQVTM and CDR2 as ANQGSEA. The CDR3 sequence is 15 residues long. The chain's CDR3 is CSVRRSGAEQDTQYF. CDR3 coding DNA: TGCAGCGTTCGACGTTCAGGGGCCGAGCAAGATACGCAGTATTTT.

This clonotype was recorded many times. The V call is TRBV6-2 or TRBV6-3, the J call TRBJ2-1; D uncertain. This CDR3 region has 11 residues. V was trimmed by 4 bases and J by 7 bases, leaving 5 bases between them. Per germline, CDR1 MNHEY and CDR2 SVGEGT. Written as DNA, the CDR3 is TGTGCCAGCAGTTCCCGTAATGAGCAGTTCTTC. Encoded protein: CASSSRNEQFF.

The rearrangement joins TRBV3-1 to TRBJ2-7; the D gene is possibly TRBD1 (7 bases). This CDR3 region has 14 residues. Germline V gene data show CDR1 as LGHDT and CDR2 as YNNKEL (reference sequence). V lost 4 bases and J 7 bases, leaving 17 bases between the germline ends. The CDR3 nucleotides read TGTGCCAGCAGCCCCCTCAGGGGGGATCCGGAGCAGTACTTC. Amino acids: CASSPLRGDPEQYF.

The chain links TRBV7-9 to TRBJ2-7; the match to TRBD2 covers 10 bases. J gave up 7 bases and V 0 bases, and 6 bases lay outside the gene matches. Germline values: CDR1 SEHNR, CDR2 FQNEAQ (reference sequence). CDR3 size: 15 residues. CDR3 amino acids: CASSLASGRVKEQYF. For the CDR3, the DNA is TGTGCCAGCAGCTTAGCGAGCGGGAGGGTTAAAGAGCAGTACTTC.

This chain uses TRBV12-3 or TRBV12-4 with TRBJ2-7; 11 nucleotides match TRBD1. The CDR3 length is 14 residues. The ends lost 6 bases at V and 5 bases at J; junction bases unmatched: 6. In DNA, the CDR3 is TGTGCCAGCAGGCGTTGGGACAGGGGGGACGAGCAGTACTTC. Its translation is CASRRWDRGDEQYF.

The chain employs TRBV5-1 and TRBJ2-1; D possibly corresponds to TRBD2 (5 bases). Germline V lookup: CDR1 SGHRS, CDR2 YFSETQ. The V end was cut by 1 base, the J end by 5 bases, with 16 bases between. The CDR3 loop spans 16 amino acids. The CDR3 protein is CASSLSLAKGHNEQFF. CDR3 coding DNA: TGCGCCAGCAGCTTGAGCCTAGCCAAGGGCCACAATGAGCAGTTCTTC.

This clonotype was seen only a few times. J is TRBJ2-2 and V is TRBV9; possibly TRBD1 or TRBD2 for D (5 bases each). The CDR3 is 14 residues long. Trimming shortened V by 0 bases and J by 6 bases, and 9 bases separated the two germline ends. CDR1 is SGDLS and CDR2 is YYNGEE in the germline V gene. CDR3 coding DNA: TGTGCCAGCAGCGTAGGGGACGGGGCCGGGGAGCTGTTTTTT. Its translation is CASSVGDGAGELFF.

This clonotype has at least ten counts. The rearrangement links TRBV18 to TRBJ1-2; possibly TRBD1 for D (5 bases). V lost 3 bases and J 5 bases, leaving 16 bases between the germline ends. Germline CDR1 and CDR2: KGHSH and LQKENI. The CDR3 runs 15 residues. In DNA form, the CDR3 reads TGTGCCAGCTCACCCGAAAAAGGAGGGGCATATGGCTACACCTTC. It codes for CASSPEKGGAYGYTF.

By sample fraction, this clonotype is medium-sized. The chain couples TRBV27 to TRBJ2-1; a weak D match, TRBD1 (6 bases). CDR3 length: 14 amino acids. Germline-derived CDR1 and CDR2 are MNHEY and SMNVEV (reference sequence). Trimming removed 4 bases from V and 5 bases from J, with 12 bases in between. The CDR3 sequence: CASSSGTTNNEQFF. The CDR3 region has the DNA TGTGCCAGCAGTTCCGGGACAACAAACAATGAGCAGTTCTTC.

The chain employs TRBV6-5 and TRBJ2-5; D remains unclear. From germline, CDR1 is MNHEY and CDR2 SVGAGI. Trimming shortened V by 7 bases and J by 5 bases, and 11 bases separated the two germline ends. This CDR3 region has 12 residues. The CDR3 DNA reads TGTGCCAGCATAGCAGCCTCCGAGACCCAGTACTTC. This encodes CASIAASETQYF.

Only a few counts were recorded for this clonotype. This chain connects TRBV12-3 or TRBV12-4 to TRBJ2-3; TRBD2 agrees at 7 bases. Unmatched junction bases numbered 17, after V lost 11 bases and J lost 6 bases. The CDR3 is 15 residues long. The CDR3 DNA reads as TGTGCCGTAGTCCCGGCGGGAGTGGGTACCGATACGCAGTATTTT. Protein product: CAVVPAGVGTDTQYF.

This clonotype was observed at least ten times. V usage is TRBV15 and J usage is TRBJ2-1; 8 bases match TRBD2. The CDR3 consists of 15 residues. Germline loops: CDR1 LNHNV, CDR2 YYDKDF (reference sequence). The ends lost 0 bases at V and 4 bases at J; junction bases unmatched: 2. CDR3 nucleotides: TGTGCCACCAGCAGAGATGTAGCGGGATACAATGAGCAGTTCTTC. This encodes CATSRDVAGYNEQFF.

The V gene is TRBV27, the J gene TRBJ2-3; 9 nucleotides match TRBD2. The CDR3 runs to 13 residues. With V trimmed by 8 bases and J by 1 base, 1 base remained unmatched. Germline V gene sequence: CDR1 MNHEY, CDR2 SMNVEV (reference sequence). The CDR3 loop reads CASWTSGTDTQYF. CDR3 coding DNA: TGTGCCAGCTGGACTAGCGGCACAGATACGCAGTATTTT.

The chain carries TRBV5-1 and TRBJ2-7; weak D call: TRBD1 (6 bases). The germline V gene encodes CDR1 SGHRS and CDR2 YFSETQ. There are 16 residues in the CDR3. The germline V and J ends were trimmed by 5 bases and 1 base, with 19 bases remaining between them. Written as DNA, the CDR3 is TGCGCCAGCAGTTTTCACTCGGACAGTCCTTCCTACGAGCAGTACTTC. Its protein product is CASSFHSDSPSYEQYF.

As regards this clonotype: A read error may be the cause here, since a much bigger clone is one base away. The J gene is TRBJ2-3, the V gene TRBV6-5; 8 nucleotides line up with TRBD2. The V gene's germline CDR1 is MNHEY and CDR2 SVGAGI. The CDR3 runs 16 residues. This CDR3 reads CGSSYGTSGPTDTQYF. The CDR3 nucleotides read TGTGGCAGCAGTTACGGGACTAGTGGGCCCACAGATACGCAGTATTTT.

V is TRBV5-1 and J is TRBJ2-7; D possibly corresponds to TRBD1 (5 bases). V was trimmed by 6 bases and J by 0 bases, leaving 13 bases between them. Germline V gene lookup returns CDR1 SGHRS and CDR2 YFSETQ. This CDR3 contains 14 residues. CDR3 loop: CASTVDSLSYEQYF. CDR3 DNA: TGCGCCAGCACCGTCGACAGTCTCTCCTACGAGCAGTACTTC.